Sequencing of this T cell receptor beta chain was carried out in a study of shared clonotypes between healthy human individuals. Per germline, CDR1 MDHEN and CDR2 SYDVKM. Trimming cost V 4 bases and J 1 base, with 11 bases left between them. The CDR3 runs to 15 residues. Measured with immunoSEQ multiplex PCR; TCRdb has only the in-frame clones, and not every one. There are some 1,400,000 clones in the sample; 95% to 97% occur only once, and roughly 1.1% lies in the top ten. Material for sequencing was naive CD4+ T cells sorted from blood. This sample's subset: CD45RA+ positively selected. The sequence was obtained from a man aged 25 to 40 in good health. The genes are TRBV28 and TRBJ1-3; unclear D gene. CDR3 in amino acids: CASSSPGESGNTIYF. For the CDR3, the DNA is TGTGCCAGCAGTTCCCCCGGGGAATCTGGAAACACCATATATTTT. Complete variable domain (other parts from reference TRBV28 and TRBJ1-3): DVKVTQSSRYLVKRTGEKVFLECVQDMDHENMFWYRQDPGLGLRLIYFSYDVKMKEKGDIPEGYSVSREKKERFSLILESASTNQTSMYLCASSSPGESGNTIYFGEGSWLTVV.